The 8 T cell receptor beta chains in this list originate from one sample, sequenced in a study of T-cell reconstitution after alpha-beta-depleted transplantation in children listed by TCRdb under 2016. The protocol used for the library was PCR. Sequencing instrument: Illumina HiSeq 2500. TCR library preparation used molecular barcoding, with unique molecular identifiers applied to normalize quantification of the TCRbeta repertoire. The public reads were quality trimmed at Q25 with fastp and then assembled into clones with MiXCR by TCRdb, keeping productive beta chains. Entries that share a CDR3 protein sequence are merged under the most common genes and DNA. The sample table holds more than 500,000 distinct CDR3 sequences, of which more than 9.5% were seen once. 14% of the sample rests with the top ten. The sample's treatment or condition label is to be understood as: allogeneic hematopoietic cell transplantation with graft depleted of TCRalphabeta T cells and CD19 B cells.

This material consisted of PBMCs, mostly from graft donor cells, taken 180 days after TCRalphabeta/CD19-depleted stem cell transplant. These receptors were obtained from a female patient aged 2 to 10 who had a stem cell transplant for aplastic anemia, so the T cells may come from the graft donor.

This clonotype was observed a few times. The J gene is TRBJ2-7, the V gene TRBV6-1, with TRBD1 matching 9 bases. Germline V lookup: CDR1 MNHNS, CDR2 SASEGT. The CDR3 is made up of 16 amino acids. The V and J ends lost 6 bases and 7 bases, in that order; junction bases with no gene match: 16. CDR3 sequence: CASSRRSGTGTVEQYF. CDR3 DNA sequence: TGTGCCAGCAGCCGCCGATCCGGGACAGGGACGGTGGAGCAGTACTTC.

This clonotype showed up just a few times. The rearrangement joins TRBV3-1 to TRBJ2-1; 8 bases match TRBD2. V shed 3 bases, J shed 10 bases, and the junction held 11 bases outside the gene matches. The CDR3 totals 15 residues. Per germline, CDR1 LGHDT and CDR2 YNNKEL (reference sequence). The CDR3 region is CASSQSGTRVYEQFF. The CDR3 bases are TGTGCCAGCAGCCAGTCCGGGACTAGAGTTTACGAGCAGTTCTTC.

Ten or more counts support this clonotype. The gene calls are TRBV29-1 and TRBJ2-5; TRBD1 matches at 7 bases. Germline lookup yields CDR1 SQVTM and CDR2 ANQGSEA. The CDR3 consists of 15 residues. With 5 bases clipped from V and 5 bases from J, the junction kept 14 bases outside the gene matches. CDR3 amino acids: CSVTQTTGPGETQYF. The DNA of the CDR3 is TGCAGCGTTACCCAAACGACAGGGCCAGGGGAGACCCAGTACTTC.

The table lists this clonotype with a few counts. V and J are TRBV19 and TRBJ2-5; D unclear. Germline assignment: CDR1 LNHDA and CDR2 SQIVND (reference sequence). This CDR3 contains 13 residues. V was shortened by 9 bases and J by 0 bases, with 11 bases between the two germline ends. Here the CDR3 DNA reads TGTGCCAGCGGACGGGCGTACCAAGAGACCCAGTACTTC. Its translation is CASGRAYQETQYF.

This clonotype has at least ten counts. The chain links TRBV12-3 or TRBV12-4 to TRBJ1-2; the D is unclear. The length of the CDR3 is 11 residues. Between the trimmed V and J ends, which lost 8 bases and 10 bases, there was a span of 14 bases. DNA of the CDR3: TGTGCCAGCGGCTACGCACGGGACTACACCTTC. Translating it yields CASGYARDYTF.

The CDR3 here is CSARERDSTFYGYTF. The CDR3 DNA reads as TGCAGTGCTAGAGAGAGGGACAGTACCTTTTATGGCTACACCTTC. The chain has TRBV20-1 and TRBJ1-2, with TRBD1 identical over 7 bases. With 0 bases clipped from V and 5 bases from J, the junction kept 9 bases outside the gene matches. CDR1 DFQATT and CDR2 SNEGSKA come from the germline V gene (reference sequence). The CDR3 contains 15 residues.

This clonotype was observed a handful of times. The rearrangement links TRBV7-9 to TRBJ2-5, with D possibly matching TRBD2 (5 bases). Germline CDR1 reads SEHNR; CDR2 reads FQNEAQ (reference sequence). This CDR3 has 13 amino acids. V dropped 1 base and J dropped 5 bases, with 8 bases sitting between them. In DNA, the CDR3 is TGTGCCAGCAGCTTAGAAACTAGGGAGACCCAGTACTTC. Its translation: CASSLETRETQYF.

The chain couples TRBV30 to TRBJ1-6; D unclear. Trimming shortened V by 0 bases and J by 16 bases, and 25 bases separated the two germline ends. Germline assignment: CDR1 GTSNPN and CDR2 SVGIG (reference sequence). CDR3 size: 16 residues. For the CDR3, the DNA is TGTGCCTGGAGTGTTCGGACGGCGTTTGGGATCTTCTCGCTCCACTTT. Amino acids: CAWSVRTAFGIFSLHF. Based on the CDR3 plus reference TRBV30 and TRBJ1-6, the full variable domain is SQTIHQWPATLVQPVGSPLSLECTVEGTSNPNLYWYRQAAGRGLQLLFYSVGIGQISSEVPQNLSASRPQDRQFILSSKKLLLSDSGFYLCAWSVRTAFGIFSLHFGNGTRLTVT.